Listed here are 22 T cell receptor beta chains from one sample, sequenced in a study of cytomegalovirus exposure and HLA in healthy donors. A multiplex PCR was run with 60 Vbeta primers and 13 Jbeta primers. This table comes from immunoSEQ multiplex PCR, and its TCRdb copy is limited to in-frame clones, with some not included. The sample records about 130,000 clones, roughly 78% being singletons. Sequenced: PBMCs. These receptors were collected from a young man in good health and CMV-seronegative.

The chain recombines TRBV29-1 with TRBJ1-1; tentatively, D is TRBD1 (6 bases). Per the germline V gene, CDR1 is SQVTM and CDR2 is ANQGSEA. The CDR3 consists of 14 residues. In DNA, the CDR3 is TGCAGGGCGGACGTTTGGGCAGGGGTGACTGAAGCTTTCTTT. Protein product: CRADVWAGVTEAFF.

This clone was seen a single time. The V and J genes are TRBV19 and TRBJ2-1; TRBD1 agrees at 9 bases. V lost 4 bases to trimming and J lost 0 bases; unmatched junction nucleotides: 16. There are 20 residues in the CDR3. Looked up from germline, CDR1 is LNHDA and CDR2 is SQIVND (reference sequence). In DNA form, the CDR3 reads TGTGCCAGTAGTACTCCAGGACAGGGGATTTACTTCAGCTCCTACAATGAGCAGTTCTTC. It yields the protein CASSTPGQGIYFSSYNEQFF. Filled out from reference TRBV19 and TRBJ2-1, the complete variable domain reads DGGITQSPKYLFRKEGQNVTLSCEQNLNHDAMYWYRQDPGQGLRLIYYSQIVNDFQKGDIAEGYSVSREKKESFPLTVTSAQKNPTAFYLCASSTPGQGIYFSSYNEQFFGPGTRLTVL.

This chain links TRBV2 with TRBJ1-1; D remains ambiguous. This CDR3 is 13 amino acids long. V lost 4 bases and J lost 1, with 7 bases in between. Germline V lookup: CDR1 SNHLY, CDR2 FYNNEI. The CDR3 DNA is TGTGCCAGCAGTGGAATTAGGAACACTGAAGCTTTCTTT. This translates into CASSGIRNTEAFF.

This clone appeared once. The chain carries TRBV27 and TRBJ1-2, with D possibly TRBD1 on 5 matching bases. The germline CDR1 and CDR2 sequences are MNHEY and SMNVEV (reference sequence). V lost 4 bases to trimming and J lost 6 bases, with 12 bases between them. The CDR3 loop spans 13 amino acids. The CDR3 bases are TGTGCCAGCAGTTACCAGGGAAATAATGGCTACACCTTC. This sequence encodes CASSYQGNNGYTF.

The rearrangement links TRBV10-3 to TRBJ1-1; unclear D gene. Germline-derived CDR1 and CDR2 are ENHRY and SYGVKD. The germline V and J ends were trimmed by 7 bases and 3 bases, with 9 bases remaining between them. This CDR3 has 12 residues. The CDR3 sequence is CAIITEDTEAFF. CDR3 bases: TGTGCCATCATTACGGAGGACACTGAAGCTTTCTTT.

A note on this clone: Other DNA sequences in the sample encode the same CDR3. The chain links TRBV9 to TRBJ1-1, with D possibly TRBD1 on 5 matching bases. Trimming took 4 bases from V and 4 from J, leaving 14 bases between them. CDR1 is SGDLS, CDR2 YYNGEE, per germline. The CDR3 is 14 amino acids. CDR3 sequence reads: CASSLGRGGTEAFF. CDR3 coding DNA: TGTGCCAGCAGCCTAGGGAGGGGAGGCACTGAAGCTTTCTTT.

The rearrangement uses TRBV5-3 and TRBJ1-1; D is ambiguous. TRBV5-3 is assigned to the ORF class and has an uncertain function. The CDR3 covers 18 residues. Trimming left V 2 bases short and J 1 base short, with 21 bases between. In nucleotides, the CDR3 is TGTGCCAGAAGCTTAGGCTATTGGGCTGTTCTCCGGAACACTGAAGCTTTCTTT. Residues: CARSLGYWAVLRNTEAFF.

The rearrangement links TRBV9 to TRBJ2-7; a weak D match, TRBD1 (6 bases). The V end was cut by 0 bases, the J end by 4 bases, with 14 bases between. The V gene's germline CDR1 is SGDLS and CDR2 YYNGEE. CDR3 length equals 15 residues. CDR3 coding DNA: TGTGCCAGCAGCGTAGAGCAGGGGCCGACGTACGAGCAGTACTTC. It is translated as CASSVEQGPTYEQYF.

The chain is built from TRBV5-1 and TRBJ2-5, with 8 bases fitting TRBD2. The germline V gene has CDR1 SGHRS and CDR2 YFSETQ. The CDR3 extends over 15 amino acids. The trim removed 2 bases at V and 5 bases at J, leaving 8 bases unmatched. For the CDR3, the DNA is TGCGCCAGCAGCTTCGGGGCGGGAGGAAAGGAGACCCAGTACTTC. Translation gives CASSFGAGGKETQYF. Together with reference TRBV5-1 and TRBJ2-5, the CDR3 gives the full variable domain: KAGVTQTPRYLIKTRGQQVTLSCSPISGHRSVSWYQQTPGQGLQFLFEYFSETQRNKGNFPGRFSGRQFSNSRSEMNVSTLELGDSALYLCASSFGAGGKETQYFGPGTRLLVL.

This clone was found a few times. The chain uses TRBV29-1 and TRBJ2-7, with 7 bases identical to TRBD1. The germline V gene encodes CDR1 SQVTM and CDR2 ANQGSEA. V lost 0 bases to trimming and J lost 4 bases; unmatched junction nucleotides: 9. The CDR3 is made up of 15 amino acids. The DNA for the CDR3 is TGCAGCGTTGAAGACTCCGGGACAGAGACTTACGAGCAGTACTTC. This sequence encodes CSVEDSGTETYEQYF.

This chain links TRBV6-5 with TRBJ1-1, with TRBD1 as a possible D gene (5 bases). V lost 3 bases, J lost 8 bases, and 10 bases lay in between. Germline CDR1 reads MNHEY; CDR2 reads SVGAGI. The CDR3 is made up of 12 amino acids. The CDR3 DNA reads TGTGCCAGCAGTTATGGGGGGTTAGAAGCTTTCTTT. This encodes CASSYGGLEAFF.

V gene TRBV4-1 combines with J gene TRBJ1-2; D possibly corresponds to TRBD1 (6 bases). Germline loops: CDR1 MGHRA, CDR2 YSYEKL. This CDR3 region has 16 residues. V lost 4 bases and J lost 4, with 19 bases in between. The CDR3 loop is CASSPSTAAGVYGYTF. DNA of the CDR3: TGCGCCAGCAGCCCCTCTACCGCGGCAGGGGTCTATGGCTACACCTTC.

This chain's CDR3 is CASSEGTSGRNTGELFF. CDR3 nucleotide sequence: TGTGCCAGCAGTGAAGGGACTAGCGGGAGGAACACCGGGGAGCTGTTTTTT. The chain links TRBV2 to TRBJ2-2; 13 positions match TRBD2. Unmatched junction bases numbered 0, after V lost 1 base and J lost 1 base. The CDR3 consists of 17 residues. Looked up from germline, CDR1 is SNHLY and CDR2 is FYNNEI.

This clone was recorded a few times. V usage is TRBV9 and J usage is TRBJ2-3, with TRBD2 matching 8 bases. In germline, CDR1 is SGDLS, CDR2 YYNGEE. The V gene end was trimmed by 3 bases and the J gene end by 4 bases; junction bases not matched to a gene: 10. The CDR3 is 16 amino acids. This chain's CDR3 is CASSGRAGEGADTQYF. Written as DNA, the CDR3 is TGTGCCAGCAGCGGAAGAGCGGGAGAGGGAGCAGATACGCAGTATTTT. Full variable domain (outside the CDR3, taken from reference TRBV9 and TRBJ2-3): DSGVTQTPKHLITATGQRVTLRCSPRSGDLSVYWYQQSLDQGLQFLIQYYNGEERAKGNILERFSAQQFPDLHSELNLSSLELGDSALYFCASSGRAGEGADTQYFGPGTRLTVL.

J is TRBJ2-3 and V is TRBV27; D remains ambiguous. Germline loops: CDR1 MNHEY, CDR2 SMNVEV (reference sequence). V gave up 3 bases and J gave up 4 bases, with 2 bases separating them. There are 11 residues in the CDR3. DNA for the CDR3: TGTGCCAGCAGTTTCGCAGATACGCAGTATTTT. Translation gives CASSFADTQYF.

As DNA, the CDR3 is TGTGCCATCAGCGCGGTGGACCAAGAGACCCAGTACTTC. Translating it yields CAISAVDQETQYF. The J gene is TRBJ2-5, the V gene TRBV10-3; D gene uncertain. The germline V and J ends were trimmed by 6 bases and 0 bases, with 8 bases remaining between them. Germline CDR1 reads ENHRY; CDR2 reads SYGVKD. This CDR3 spans 13 amino acids.

CDR3 loop: CASSVEGGSTSYEQYF. The CDR3 bases are TGTGCCAGCAGCGTAGAGGGCGGGAGTACCTCCTACGAGCAGTACTTC. The V and J genes are TRBV9 and TRBJ2-7, with TRBD2 identical over 7 bases. Germline loops: CDR1 SGDLS, CDR2 YYNGEE. The ends lost 0 bases at V and 0 bases at J; junction bases unmatched: 6. The CDR3 is 16 residues long.

This sequence joins TRBV9 and TRBJ1-3; D uncertain. Germline loops: CDR1 SGDLS, CDR2 YYNGEE. The V end lost 4 bases, the J end lost 8 bases, and 19 bases lay between the germline ends. This CDR3 region has 15 residues. CDR3 residues: CASSKGGLPGDTIYF. The CDR3 bases are TGTGCCAGCAGCAAGGGCGGGCTCCCGGGAGACACCATATATTTT.

DNA for the CDR3: TGTGCCAGCAGCCCCGATGGGGGCCCGTACAATCAGCCCCAGCATTTT. Amino acid sequence: CASSPDGGPYNQPQHF. The genes are TRBV27 and TRBJ1-5; weak D call: TRBD1 (6 bases). The CDR3 is 16 residues long. Per germline, CDR1 MNHEY and CDR2 SMNVEV (reference sequence). Trimming took off 6 bases at V and 3 bases at J, with 18 bases between the two ends.

The V and J genes are TRBV19 and TRBJ1-2; a weak D match, TRBD1 (6 bases). Trimming pared 5 bases from V and 1 base from J, leaving 17 bases between. The CDR3 consists of 16 residues. Germline CDR1 and CDR2: LNHDA and SQIVND (reference sequence). In DNA form, the CDR3 reads TGTGCCAGTAGTTACAACAGGGATGCCGATAACTATGGCTACACCTTC. Protein sequence: CASSYNRDADNYGYTF.

The chain is built from TRBV7-8 and TRBJ2-1; 14 bases are a match to TRBD2. V lost 2 bases, J lost 8 bases, and 5 bases stayed unmatched. This CDR3 contains 16 residues. Germline assignment: CDR1 SGHVS and CDR2 FQNEAQ. As DNA, the CDR3 is TGTGCCAGCAGCTTATTGATGGGACTAGCGGGAGATGAGCAGTTCTTC. It encodes CASSLLMGLAGDEQFF. Filled out from reference TRBV7-8 and TRBJ2-1, the complete variable domain reads GAGVSQSPRYKVAKRGQDVALRCDPISGHVSLFWYQQALGQGPEFLTYFQNEAQLDKSGLPSDRFFAERPEGSVSTLKIQRTQQEDSAVYLCASSLLMGLAGDEQFFGPGTRLTVL.

The J gene is TRBJ2-5, the V gene TRBV12-5; D is unresolved. Trimming cost V 2 bases and J 1 base, with 8 bases left between them. The CDR3 is 14 amino acids. Germline CDR1 reads LGHNT; CDR2 reads FRNRAP. Here the CDR3 reads CASGLIAGQETQYF. CDR3 DNA sequence: TGTGCTAGTGGTTTGATTGCAGGCCAAGAGACCCAGTACTTC.